The clone carrying this T cell receptor (beta chain) was detected a few times. As yet, its antigen is unknown. The sample originates from a study of T cell responses to AZD1222 COVID-19 vaccine. The method was immunoSEQ multiplex PCR; TCRdb's version includes in-frame clones alone and lacks a portion of them. Among over 95,000 clones listed, 88% were seen once. Study-level results: Among vaccine-associated CD4 TCRs, coverage spanned spike, with dominance at 160-218 and 743-854. Two doses of AZD1222 preceded a rise in Spike-specific TCR breadth and depth. Nearly half of unique spike-specific TCRs reportedly avoided B.1.351 and B.1.1.7 mutated regions. Donors in the cohort were predominantly white British and more often female, and clonal diversity was possibly underestimated.

This receptor was obtained from an adult who received the AZD1222 COVID-19 vaccine. Sequenced material: peripheral blood, taken 28 days after the second AZD1222 dose.

Written as DNA, the CDR3 is TGTGCCAGCAGTCCGGGACGATTTCCCGACGAGCAGTACTTC. Protein: CASSPGRFPDEQYF. The chain carries TRBV6-2 or TRBV6-3 and TRBJ2-7; possibly TRBD1 or TRBD2 for D (5 bases each). The length of the CDR3 is 14 residues. The V and J ends lost 5 bases and 5 bases respectively, with 16 bases between them. From germline, CDR1 is MNHEY and CDR2 SVGEGT.